The entry below describes one T cell receptor beta chain. The target antigen is unknown. One junction end disagrees with the germline gene, perhaps due to a read error. The authors sorted naive CD8 T cells as CD8+CD4-CCR7+CD45RA+. This sample is drawn from a study of molecular identifiers for immune sequencing clone quantification. Across the study: In replicates, RNA from about 21,000 or 97,000 naive CD8 cells was divided five ways and four parts were sequenced. Findings of the study overall: Clonotypes topping 20 RNA copies carried over 99% of effector molecules but under 1% of naive ones. Barcode collisions between identical TCR molecules could shrink estimates of highly expanded clone sizes.

The CDR3 contains 12 residues. CDR1 and CDR2 (germline): SGHAT, FQNNGV. TCRdb recomputed calls from the PCR reads with MiXCR, one row per CDR3 protein. The data show about 640,000 distinct CDR3 sequences, with about 20% seen just once and roughly 0.83% held by the top ten. The sequence derives from a human donor in good health. Some libraries in this study had Jurkat cell RNA spiked in. Sequencing was performed on naive CD8+ T cells from blood, with Jurkat cell RNA spiked in. Subset given: FACS-sorted CD8+CD4-CCR7+CD45RA+ naive T cells. The chain carries TRBV11-2 and TRBJ2-7; no clear D gene. The CDR3 loop is CASSLDRYEQSF. CDR3 nucleotides: TGTGCCAGCAGCTTAGATAGATACGAGCAGTCCTTC.